This section outlines one T cell receptor (beta chain) sequence together with its context. The data stem from a study of blood T cell repertoires in COVID-19. Study information: Material from acute and convalescent COVID-19 was sourced from the United States, Italy and Spain. Sources were T cells, B-cell-depleted T cells, or PBMCs; the material itself was cDNA or gDNA.

Authors' processing steps: Reference gene primer amplification in the assay estimated nucleated cell counts. Only in-frame clones appear in the TCRdb table, and some are missing; sequencing was by immunoSEQ multiplex PCR. That table gives V, J and clone size, and the DNA gave D and trimming. The sample yields 100,000 to 150,000 clones, roughly four fifths seen once. V was cut by 1 base and J by 8 bases, with 11 bases left in between. CDR3 length: 12 amino acids. The germline gives CDR1 GTSNPN, CDR2 SVGIG (reference sequence). This rearrangement joins TRBV30 to TRBJ1-2, with a tentative D call TRBD1 (6 bases). Source material: peripheral blood. This TCR came from a man aged 55 to 70 with acute or convalescent COVID-19. DNA for the CDR3: TGTGCCTGGAGTGCAGGGGTCGGCGGCTACACCTTC. It specifies CAWSAGVGGYTF.